What follows are 19 T cell receptor beta chains derived from one specimen sequenced in a study of blood T cell repertoires in COVID-19. Using immunoSEQ multiplex PCR, the repertoire was profiled, and TCRdb retains in-frame clones only, with some absent. This sample has around 250,000 clones, with 80% to 90% found just once. Sample: PBMCs or T cells enriched from blood (not recorded which). The receptors derive from a woman aged 45-65 years who had recovered from COVID-19.

V gene TRBV5-6 combines with J gene TRBJ2-1, with TRBD2 identical over 10 bases. V gave up 4 bases and J gave up 4 bases; unmatched junction bases: 11. CDR1 SGHDT and CDR2 YYEEEE come from the germline V gene. The CDR3 has 17 amino acids. CDR3 amino acids: CASSLPQREGRYNEQFF. For the CDR3, the DNA is TGTGCCAGCAGCCTCCCCCAGCGGGAGGGCAGGTACAATGAGCAGTTCTTC.

This chain connects TRBV6-5 to TRBJ1-1; D is undetermined. The germline CDR1 and CDR2 sequences are MNHEY and SVGAGI. This CDR3 has 13 amino acids. Trimming removed 7 bases from V and 2 bases from J, with 11 bases in between. The chain's CDR3 is CASKMLRNTEAFF. DNA of the CDR3: TGTGCCAGCAAGATGTTGCGCAACACTGAAGCTTTCTTT.

The rearrangement links TRBV2 to TRBJ2-1, with 11 nucleotides matching TRBD2. Germline CDR1 is SNHLY and CDR2 is FYNNEI. The length of the CDR3 is 13 residues. Germline trimming cut 4 bases from V and 11 bases from J; bases unmatched to any gene: 4. The CDR3 sequence is CASSAGLAGKQFF. The CDR3 bases are TGTGCCAGCAGTGCCGGACTAGCGGGCAAGCAGTTCTTC. Together with reference TRBV2 and TRBJ2-1, the CDR3 gives the full variable domain: EPEVTQTPSHQVTQMGQEVILRCVPISNHLYFYWYRQILGQKVEFLVSFYNNEISEKSEIFDDQFSVERPDGSNFTLKIRSTKLEDSAMYFCASSAGLAGKQFFGPGTRLTVL.

V and J are TRBV30 and TRBJ2-1, with D maybe TRBD2 (6 bases). This CDR3 region has 12 residues. Germline V gene data show CDR1 as GTSNPN and CDR2 as SVGIG (reference sequence). Trimming pared 0 bases from V and 9 bases from J, leaving 9 bases between. DNA for the CDR3: TGTGCCTGGAGTGTATCCGGGAGTGAGCAGTTCTTC. It codes for CAWSVSGSEQFF.

The chain couples TRBV7-9 to TRBJ2-7; 8 nucleotides line up with TRBD1. CDR3 length equals 13 residues. V dropped 3 bases and J dropped 5; count of bases not matched to a gene: 3. CDR1 is SEHNR and CDR2 is FQNEAQ in the germline V gene (reference sequence). The CDR3 reads CASSFGTGDEQYF. As DNA, the CDR3 is TGTGCCAGCAGCTTCGGGACAGGAGACGAGCAGTACTTC.

V is TRBV18 and J is TRBJ2-3; 7 nucleotides match TRBD1. V was clipped by 3 bases and J by 3 bases; unmatched bases: 18. Germline values: CDR1 KGHSH, CDR2 LQKENI. CDR3 length equals 19 residues. The CDR3 loop reads CASSPSFRGGRRSTDTQYF. The CDR3 nucleotides read TGTGCCAGCTCACCGTCTTTTCGAGGGGGCCGGAGATCAACAGATACGCAGTATTTT.

This clone was seen a single time. This chain links TRBV18 with TRBJ2-5; possible D gene TRBD2, 5 bases. The ends were cut back, 6 bases at V and 2 bases at J, with 13 bases in the middle. Per germline, CDR1 KGHSH and CDR2 LQKENI. The CDR3 extends over 14 amino acids. The CDR3 DNA sequence: TGTGCCAGCTCCCCGAGCGGAGCTCAAGAGACCCAGTACTTC. Its translation: CASSPSGAQETQYF.

This sequence joins TRBV9 and TRBJ2-7; TRBD2 matches 7 bases. From germline, CDR1 is SGDLS and CDR2 YYNGEE. This CDR3 region has 14 residues. V was clipped by 0 bases and J by 3 bases; unmatched bases: 3. As DNA, the CDR3 is TGTGCCAGCAGCGTAGTTCCTAGCGGCTACGAGCAGTACTTC. Amino acids: CASSVVPSGYEQYF.

CDR3 DNA: TGCGCCAGCAGCCTAAAAGAGACCCAGTACTTC. Encoded protein: CASSLKETQYF. The chain combines TRBV5-1 with TRBJ2-5; D is ambiguous. CDR3 length equals 11 residues. Trimming pared 4 bases from V and 3 bases from J, leaving 4 bases between. Germline loops: CDR1 SGHRS, CDR2 YFSETQ.

The rearrangement joins TRBV7-9 to TRBJ1-1, with 7 bases fitting TRBD1. V was clipped by 3 bases and J by 11 bases; unmatched bases: 9. Germline assignment: CDR1 SEHNR and CDR2 FQNEAQ (reference sequence). The CDR3 runs to 13 residues. The DNA for the CDR3 is TGTGCCAGCAGCTTCCTAGACAGGGCCGCGGCTTTCTTT. This encodes CASSFLDRAAAFF.

This clone came up once. The V and J genes are TRBV11-2 and TRBJ2-1; a weak D match, TRBD2 (5 bases). From germline, CDR1 is SGHAT and CDR2 FQNNGV. The germline V and J ends were trimmed by 5 bases and 7 bases, with 9 bases remaining between them. There are 12 residues in the CDR3. This chain's CDR3 is CASSPRRNEQFF. The CDR3 DNA follows: TGTGCCAGCAGCCCCCGGAGGAATGAGCAGTTCTTC.

The rearrangement joins TRBV27 to TRBJ2-1; perhaps TRBD1 as D (5 bases). The V gene's germline CDR1 is MNHEY and CDR2 SMNVEV (reference sequence). The CDR3 sequence is 15 residues long. Trimming pared 3 bases from V and 0 bases from J, leaving 9 bases between. The CDR3 is CASSLSGNSYNEQFF. The CDR3 coding sequence is TGTGCCAGCAGTTTGTCAGGGAACTCCTACAATGAGCAGTTCTTC.

For the CDR3, the DNA is TGTGCCAGCAGTTTAAGCCGCAGGGGAAGCTACAATGAGCAGTTCTTC. Translating it yields CASSLSRRGSYNEQFF. This chain uses TRBV28 with TRBJ2-1; D may be TRBD1 (6 bases). Germline-derived CDR1 and CDR2 are MDHEN and SYDVKM. Trimming removed 2 bases from V and 3 bases from J, with 14 bases in between. The CDR3 is made up of 16 amino acids.

This clone was recorded only once. The chain joins TRBV5-1 to TRBJ2-7; 10 bases match TRBD1. Germline assignment: CDR1 SGHRS and CDR2 YFSETQ. J lost 4 bases, V lost 4 bases, and 8 bases had no gene match. The CDR3 length is 15 residues. CDR3 bases: TGCGCCAGCAGCCCGCTCGGACAGGGGGTGTACGAGCAGTACTTC. Translated: CASSPLGQGVYEQYF.

V gene TRBV28 combines with J gene TRBJ1-2; D perhaps matches TRBD1 (6 bases). V was shortened by 5 bases and J by 8 bases, with 18 bases between the two germline ends. The CDR3 is 14 amino acids. The germline gives CDR1 MDHEN, CDR2 SYDVKM. Written as DNA, the CDR3 is TGTGCCAGCAGTCCAGCGTCAGGGGTTGGAGGCTACACCTTC. Translated, it gives CASSPASGVGGYTF.

The J gene is TRBJ1-1, the V gene TRBV30; perhaps TRBD1 as D (6 bases). This CDR3 comprises 13 residues. CDR1 GTSNPN and CDR2 SVGIG come from the germline V gene (reference sequence). V was shortened by 1 base and J by 3 bases, with 9 bases between the two germline ends. The DNA of the CDR3 is TGTGCCTGGAGTGAACAGGGTTACACTGAAGCTTTCTTT. It is translated as CAWSEQGYTEAFF.

The V call is TRBV12-3 or TRBV12-4, the J call TRBJ2-2, with D possibly TRBD2 on 5 matching bases. CDR3 length equals 12 residues. V was cut by 5 bases and J by 5 bases, with 6 bases left in between. This chain's CDR3 is CASSRGTGELFF. The CDR3 DNA reads TGTGCCAGCAGTCGGGGAACCGGGGAGCTGTTTTTT.

The chain combines TRBV28 with TRBJ1-5, with D maybe TRBD1 (5 bases). The CDR3 extends over 16 amino acids. Germline V CDR1 and CDR2: MDHEN, SYDVKM. Trimming shortened V by 1 base and J by 0 bases, and 10 bases separated the two germline ends. CDR3: CASSLYTGHSNQPQHF. The CDR3 DNA sequence: TGTGCCAGCAGTTTATACACAGGTCATAGCAATCAGCCCCAGCATTTT.

J is TRBJ1-2 and V is TRBV6-4; 8 positions agree with TRBD1. Germline assignment: CDR1 MRHNA and CDR2 SNTAGT. With 1 base clipped from V and 6 bases from J, the junction kept 4 bases outside the gene matches. The CDR3 is 14 amino acids. CDR3 coding DNA: TGTGCCAGCAGTGACTTGACAGGGGCCCATGGCTACACCTTC. Translation: CASSDLTGAHGYTF.